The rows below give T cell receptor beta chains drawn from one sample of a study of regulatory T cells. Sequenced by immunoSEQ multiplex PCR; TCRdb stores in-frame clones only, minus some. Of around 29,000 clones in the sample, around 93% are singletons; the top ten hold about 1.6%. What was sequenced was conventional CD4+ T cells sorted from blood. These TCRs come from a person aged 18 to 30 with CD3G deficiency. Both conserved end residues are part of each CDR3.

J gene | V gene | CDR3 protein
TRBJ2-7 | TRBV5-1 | CASSLEAAYEQYF
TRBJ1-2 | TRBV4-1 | CASSPEAHRLLLNYGYTF
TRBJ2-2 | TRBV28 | CASSPKIGNTGELFF
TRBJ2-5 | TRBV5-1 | CASSLGSGRGETQYF
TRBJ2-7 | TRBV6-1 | CASKEQGLTYEQYF
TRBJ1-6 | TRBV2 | CASYLVEGRGGSPLHF
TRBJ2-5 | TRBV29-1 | CSVAAPETQYF
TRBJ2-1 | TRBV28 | CASSSNSGNEQFF
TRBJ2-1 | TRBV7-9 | CASSSPSGDYNEQFF
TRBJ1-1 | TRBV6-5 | CASSYHGHLNTEAFF
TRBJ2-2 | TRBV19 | CATSGGVNTGELFF